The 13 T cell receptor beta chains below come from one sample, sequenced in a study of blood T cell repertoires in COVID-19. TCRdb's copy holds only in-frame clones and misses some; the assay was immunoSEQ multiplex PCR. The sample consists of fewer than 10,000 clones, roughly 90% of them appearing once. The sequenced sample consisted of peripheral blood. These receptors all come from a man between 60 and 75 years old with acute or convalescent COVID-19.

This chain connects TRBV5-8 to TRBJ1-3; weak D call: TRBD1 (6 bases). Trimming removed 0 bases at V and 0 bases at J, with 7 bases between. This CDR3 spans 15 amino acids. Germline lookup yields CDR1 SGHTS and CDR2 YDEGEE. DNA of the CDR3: TGTGCCAGCAGCTTGGTCAGGGGCTCTGGAAACACCATATATTTT. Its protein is CASSLVRGSGNTIYF.

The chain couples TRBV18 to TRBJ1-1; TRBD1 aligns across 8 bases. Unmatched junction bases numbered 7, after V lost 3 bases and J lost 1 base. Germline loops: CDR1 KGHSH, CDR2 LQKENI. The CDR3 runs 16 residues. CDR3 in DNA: TGTGCCAGCTCACCCTCCTACGGACAGGGGAACACTGAAGCTTTCTTT. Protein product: CASSPSYGQGNTEAFF.

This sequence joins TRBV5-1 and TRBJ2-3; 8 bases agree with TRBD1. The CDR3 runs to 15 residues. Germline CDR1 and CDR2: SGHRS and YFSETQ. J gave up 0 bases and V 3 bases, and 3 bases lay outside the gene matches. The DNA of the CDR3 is TGCGCCAGCAGCTACAGGGGGACTAGCACAGATACGCAGTATTTT. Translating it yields CASSYRGTSTDTQYF. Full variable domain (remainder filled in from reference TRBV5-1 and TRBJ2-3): KAGVTQTPRYLIKTRGQQVTLSCSPISGHRSVSWYQQTPGQGLQFLFEYFSETQRNKGNFPGRFSGRQFSNSRSEMNVSTLELGDSALYLCASSYRGTSTDTQYFGPGTRLTVL.

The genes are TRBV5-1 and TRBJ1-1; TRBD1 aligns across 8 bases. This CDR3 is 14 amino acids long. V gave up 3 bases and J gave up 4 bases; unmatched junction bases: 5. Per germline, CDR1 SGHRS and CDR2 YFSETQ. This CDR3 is CASSSQTGATEAFF. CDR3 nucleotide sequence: TGCGCCAGCAGCTCACAGACAGGGGCCACTGAAGCTTTCTTT.

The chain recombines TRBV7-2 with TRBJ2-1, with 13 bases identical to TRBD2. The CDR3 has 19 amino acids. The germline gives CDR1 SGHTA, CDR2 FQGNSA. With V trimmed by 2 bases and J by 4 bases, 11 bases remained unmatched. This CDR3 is CASSLFPRTSGRVYNEQFF. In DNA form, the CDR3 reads TGTGCCAGCAGCTTATTTCCCAGGACTAGCGGGAGAGTGTACAATGAGCAGTTCTTC.

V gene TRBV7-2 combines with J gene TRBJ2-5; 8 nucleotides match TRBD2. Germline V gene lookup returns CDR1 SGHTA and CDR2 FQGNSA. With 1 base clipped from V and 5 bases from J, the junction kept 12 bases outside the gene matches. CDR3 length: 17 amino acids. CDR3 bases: TGTGCCAGCAGCTTAGGGGTTACAGCGGGGGTTGGGGAGACCCAGTACTTC. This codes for CASSLGVTAGVGETQYF. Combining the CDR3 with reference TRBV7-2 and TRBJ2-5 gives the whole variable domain GAGVSQSPSNKVTEKGKDVELRCDPISGHTALYWYRQSLGQGLEFLIYFQGNSAPDKSGLPSDRFSAERTGGSVSTLTIQRTQQEDSAVYLCASSLGVTAGVGETQYFGPGTRLLVL.

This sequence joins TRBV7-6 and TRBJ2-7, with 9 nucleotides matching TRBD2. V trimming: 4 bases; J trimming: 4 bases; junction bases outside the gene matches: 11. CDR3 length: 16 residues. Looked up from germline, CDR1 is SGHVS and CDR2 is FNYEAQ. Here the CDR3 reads CASSSTLAGDLYEQYF. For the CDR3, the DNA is TGTGCCAGCAGCTCAACTTTAGCGGGAGACTTGTACGAGCAGTACTTC. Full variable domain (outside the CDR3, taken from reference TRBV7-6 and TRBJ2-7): GAGVSQSPRYKVTKRGQDVALRCDPISGHVSLYWYRQALGQGPEFLTYFNYEAQQDKSGLPNDRFSAERPEGSISTLTIQRTEQRDSAMYRCASSSTLAGDLYEQYFGPGTRLTVT.

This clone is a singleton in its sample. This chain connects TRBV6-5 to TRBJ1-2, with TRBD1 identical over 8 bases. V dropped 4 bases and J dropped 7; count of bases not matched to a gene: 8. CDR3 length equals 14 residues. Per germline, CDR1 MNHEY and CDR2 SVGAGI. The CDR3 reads CASSSAQGAFGYTF. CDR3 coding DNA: TGTGCCAGCAGTTCGGCTCAGGGGGCGTTTGGCTACACCTTC.

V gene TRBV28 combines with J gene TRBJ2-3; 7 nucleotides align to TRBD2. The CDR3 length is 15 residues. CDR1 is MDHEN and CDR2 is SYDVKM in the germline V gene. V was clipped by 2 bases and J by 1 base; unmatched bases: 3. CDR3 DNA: TGTGCCAGCAGTTTAAGCCTAGCGGGCACAGATACGCAGTATTTT. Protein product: CASSLSLAGTDTQYF.

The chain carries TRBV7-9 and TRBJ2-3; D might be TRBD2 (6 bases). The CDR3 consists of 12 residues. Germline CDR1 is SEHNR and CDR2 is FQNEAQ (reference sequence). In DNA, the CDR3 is TGTGCATCGGTGGGGGGTACAGATACGCAGTATTTT. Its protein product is CASVGGTDTQYF.

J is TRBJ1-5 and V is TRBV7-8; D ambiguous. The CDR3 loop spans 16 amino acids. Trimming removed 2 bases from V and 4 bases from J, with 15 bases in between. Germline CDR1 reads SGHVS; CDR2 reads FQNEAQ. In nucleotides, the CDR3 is TGTGCCAGCAGCTTAAGTTTGGGCAGCTCGAATCAGCCCCAGCATTTT. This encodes CASSLSLGSSNQPQHF.

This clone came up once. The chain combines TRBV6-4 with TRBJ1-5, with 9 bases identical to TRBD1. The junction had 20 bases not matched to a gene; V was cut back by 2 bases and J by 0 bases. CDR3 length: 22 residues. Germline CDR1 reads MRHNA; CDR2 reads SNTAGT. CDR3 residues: CASSDRDGSTGGLEYSNQPQHF. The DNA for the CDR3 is TGTGCCAGCAGTGACCGCGATGGATCTACAGGGGGCCTGGAATATAGCAATCAGCCCCAGCATTTT.

The CDR3 here is CASSQEQRPETQYF. CDR3 coding DNA: TGTGCCAGCAGCCAAGAACAGCGGCCAGAGACCCAGTACTTC. The chain combines TRBV4-2 with TRBJ2-5; a possible D gene is TRBD2 (5 bases). Germline V gene lookup returns CDR1 LGHNA and CDR2 YNFKEQ. The CDR3 totals 14 residues. Trimming removed 0 bases from V and 4 bases from J, with 9 bases in between.